These 8 T cell receptor beta chains were all obtained from the same sample, sequenced in a study of cytomegalovirus exposure and HLA in healthy donors. PCR amplification relied on 60 Vbeta primers (plus 13 Jbeta primers). Profiling relied on immunoSEQ multiplex PCR, and the TCRdb table lists in-frame clones only, not all of them. The repertoire holds about 97,000 clones, with roughly 70% as singletons. What was sequenced was PBMCs. These receptors all come from a man in his forties or fifties in good health and CMV-seronegative.

This chain uses TRBV21-1 with TRBJ2-7; the table's D call of TRBD1 was not tested on the DNA. TRBV21-1 is assigned pseudogene status. There are 14 residues in the CDR3. CDR3 DNA: TGTGCCAGCGGGGATAGGGGCTGCTCCTACGAGCAGTACTTC. It is translated as CASGDRGCSYEQYF.

The rearrangement uses TRBV18 and TRBJ2-2, with D possibly being TRBD1 (6 bases). Germline assignment: CDR1 KGHSH and CDR2 LQKENI. The CDR3 contains 15 residues. The V and J ends lost 5 bases and 1 base respectively, with 11 bases between them. This CDR3 is CASSGTYQNTGELFF. The CDR3 DNA follows: TGTGCCAGCTCAGGGACATACCAGAACACCGGGGAGCTGTTTTTT.

Comment on this clone: Other DNA sequences of this sample code for an identical CDR3. The chain combines TRBV7-6 with TRBJ2-7; TRBD1 aligns across 11 bases. CDR3 length equals 16 residues. CDR1 SGHVS and CDR2 FNYEAQ come from the germline V gene. V dropped 5 bases and J dropped 3; count of bases not matched to a gene: 9. The CDR3 region is CASSPMGDRGNYEQYF. In nucleotides, the CDR3 is TGTGCCAGCAGCCCCATGGGGGACAGGGGGAACTACGAGCAGTACTTC.

The rearrangement uses TRBV25-1 and TRBJ1-6, with 9 bases that match TRBD1. Germline CDR1 is MGHDK and CDR2 is SYGVNS. This CDR3 comprises 15 residues. The J segment lost 3 bases and the V segment lost 5 bases, leaving 2 bases of the junction unmatched. The CDR3 sequence is CASSPDRGYNSPLHF. The CDR3 DNA reads as TGTGCCAGCAGTCCGGACAGGGGCTATAATTCACCCCTCCACTTT.

This clone was observed once. The genes are TRBV5-1 and TRBJ1-5, with D perhaps TRBD1 (6 bases). V was trimmed by 3 bases and J by 4 bases, leaving 11 bases between them. The CDR3 is 14 residues long. Germline V CDR1 and CDR2: SGHRS, YFSETQ. The CDR3 loop is CASSSGDTNQPQHF. The CDR3 bases are TGCGCCAGCAGCTCAGGGGATACTAATCAGCCCCAGCATTTT. The complete variable domain, with remaining parts taken from reference TRBV5-1 and TRBJ1-5, reads KAGVTQTPRYLIKTRGQQVTLSCSPISGHRSVSWYQQTPGQGLQFLFEYFSETQRNKGNFPGRFSGRQFSNSRSEMNVSTLELGDSALYLCASSSGDTNQPQHFGDGTRLSIL.

The CDR3 bases are TGCGCCAGCAGCTTTATCCGGACAACGGTCAACACCGGGGAGCTGTTTTTT. Translation gives CASSFIRTTVNTGELFF. This chain uses TRBV5-1 with TRBJ2-2; a possible D gene is TRBD1 (5 bases). V gave up 2 bases and J gave up 2 bases, with 16 bases separating them. The CDR3 runs to 17 residues. Per germline, CDR1 SGHRS and CDR2 YFSETQ.

The sample holds a few counts of this clone. This sequence joins TRBV9 and TRBJ1-1; D is undetermined. The CDR3 spans 14 residues. Germline V lookup: CDR1 SGDLS, CDR2 YYNGEE. V dropped 3 bases and J dropped 1 base, with 10 bases sitting between them. For the CDR3, the DNA is TGTGCCAGCAGCGGGAGCCGAGGGAACACTGAAGCTTTCTTT. This sequence encodes CASSGSRGNTEAFF.

This chain links TRBV5-4 with TRBJ1-1; TRBD1 is a possible D gene (5 bases). The CDR3 contains 15 residues. V was shortened by 4 bases and J by 0 bases, with 13 bases between the two germline ends. The germline gives CDR1 SGHNT, CDR2 YYREEE (reference sequence). The chain's CDR3 is CASSPRGNLNTEAFF. DNA for the CDR3: TGTGCCAGCAGCCCCCGGGGGAACTTGAACACTGAAGCTTTCTTT.